This paragraph reports one T cell receptor beta chain. The data derive from a study of blood T cell repertoires in COVID-19. Study-level information: The analysed material was cDNA or gDNA that came from T cells, B-cell-depleted T cells, or PBMCs.

Per germline, CDR1 SGHTS and CDR2 YDEGEE. CDR3 length: 14 residues. V gave up 0 bases and J gave up 7 bases, with 12 bases separating them. Repertoires were generated with immunoSEQ multiplex PCR, while TCRdb's copy carries only in-frame clones and drops some. Of 85,000 to 90,000 clones in the sample, around 86% are singletons; the top ten hold 20% to 30%. The material sequenced was peripheral blood. The receptor was isolated from a human donor in a cohort sampled during active COVID-19. The rearrangement uses TRBV5-8 and TRBJ2-3; D is unclear. The CDR3 coding sequence is TGTGCCAGCAGCTTGGGGCGGCGGATGAATACGCAGTATTTT. Encoded protein: CASSLGRRMNTQYF. The variable domain in full, with the rest retrieved from reference TRBV5-8 and TRBJ2-3, is EAGVTQSPTHLIKTRGQQATLRCSPISGHTSVYWYQQALGLGLQFLLWYDEGEERNRGNFPPRFSGRQFPNYSSELNVNALELEDSALYLCASSLGRRMNTQYFGPGTRLTVL.